This T cell receptor beta chain was recovered during a study of shared clonotypes between healthy human individuals. Study-level points and caveats: Non-shared clonotypes had lower generation probabilities than clonotypes shared by all four sorted-subset donors.

For this clone: Its antigen is unidentified.

Using immunoSEQ multiplex PCR, the repertoire was profiled, and TCRdb retains in-frame clones only, with some absent. The data show approximately 1.9 million clones, over 85% seen once. Naive CD8 cells comprised CD45RO-negative, CCR7-positively selected cells, excluding terminally differentiated effector memory CD45RA+ cells. The sequence was collected from a man aged 18 to 29 in good health. Some clones in this sample may be carry-over from other donors' samples. Sequenced: naive CD8+ T cells from PBMCs.

The CDR3 protein is CASHTAGSRENEQFF. The CDR3 bases are TGTGCCAGCCATACAGCGGGGAGTCGGGAGAATGAGCAGTTCTTC. The rearrangement links TRBV7-9 to TRBJ2-1; 7 nucleotides line up with TRBD2. The CDR3 contains 15 residues. V dropped 8 bases and J dropped 7; count of bases not matched to a gene: 14. Germline loops: CDR1 SEHNR, CDR2 FQNEAQ (reference sequence).